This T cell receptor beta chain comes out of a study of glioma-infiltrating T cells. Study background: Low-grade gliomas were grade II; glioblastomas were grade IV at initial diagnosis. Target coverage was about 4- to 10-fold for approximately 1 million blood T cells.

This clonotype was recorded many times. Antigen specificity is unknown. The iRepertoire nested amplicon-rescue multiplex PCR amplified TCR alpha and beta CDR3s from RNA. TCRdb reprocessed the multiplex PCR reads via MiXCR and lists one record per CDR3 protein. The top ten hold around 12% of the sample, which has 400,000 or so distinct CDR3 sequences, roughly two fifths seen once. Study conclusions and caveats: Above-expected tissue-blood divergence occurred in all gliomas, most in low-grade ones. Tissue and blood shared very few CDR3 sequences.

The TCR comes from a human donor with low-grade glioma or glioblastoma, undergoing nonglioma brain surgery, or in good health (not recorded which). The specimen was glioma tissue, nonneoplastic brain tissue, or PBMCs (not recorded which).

CDR3 protein: CASSLYGQGNSNQPQHF. The CDR3 region has the DNA TGTGCCAGCAGTCTTTACGGACAGGGTAATAGCAATCAGCCCCAGCATTTT. The V call is TRBV6-1, the J call TRBJ1-5; 8 bases fit TRBD1. The germline gives CDR1 MNHNS, CDR2 SASEGT. Unmatched junction bases numbered 9, after V lost 5 bases and J lost 0 bases. The CDR3 totals 17 residues.